These 25 T cell receptor beta chains came from one sample sequenced in a study of shared clonotypes between healthy human individuals. Assay: immunoSEQ multiplex PCR; the TCRdb copy retains only in-frame clones and omits some. Of 950,000 to 1,100,000 clones in the sample, 70% to 80% were seen once. Sample: memory CD4+ T cells sorted from blood. The subset is: CD45RA-negative fraction. These receptors were obtained from a man in his late teens or twenties in good health.

The chain joins TRBV28 to TRBJ1-2; TRBD1 is a possible D gene (5 bases). This CDR3 is 14 amino acids long. The germline V gene encodes CDR1 MDHEN and CDR2 SYDVKM. V gave up 5 bases and J gave up 2 bases, with 12 bases separating them. CDR3 nucleotides: TGTGCCAGCAGTCCCATGGGACCCAACTATGGCTACACCTTC. Translation: CASSPMGPNYGYTF.

The CDR3 protein is CAIRGQAMNTEAFF. For the CDR3, the DNA is TGTGCCATCAGGGGACAGGCCATGAACACTGAAGCTTTCTTT. V usage is TRBV10-3 and J usage is TRBJ1-1; 8 bases map to TRBD1. The CDR3 sequence is 14 residues long. Germline assignment: CDR1 ENHRY and CDR2 SYGVKD. The J segment lost 0 bases and the V segment lost 6 bases, leaving 3 bases of the junction unmatched.

This clone was seen only a few times. This chain uses TRBV7-9 with TRBJ2-7; TRBD2 aligns across 8 bases. The CDR3 is made up of 15 amino acids. In germline, CDR1 is SEHNR, CDR2 FQNEAQ (reference sequence). Losses at the gene ends were 5 bases for V and 6 bases for J; bases not matched to a gene: 12. The CDR3 loop is CASSPPGTRSSEQYF. In DNA form, the CDR3 reads TGTGCCAGCAGCCCACCCGGGACTAGAAGTTCCGAGCAGTACTTC.

The chain joins TRBV7-9 to TRBJ2-1, with 9 bases that match TRBD1. This CDR3 contains 14 residues. Germline CDR1 is SEHNR and CDR2 is FQNEAQ (reference sequence). V lost 7 bases and J lost 7; bases outside the gene matches: 8. The CDR3 bases are TGTGCCAGCACCCCGGGACAGGGATTGAATGAGCAGTTCTTC. This gives the protein CASTPGQGLNEQFF. Based on the CDR3 plus reference TRBV7-9 and TRBJ2-1, the full variable domain is DTGVSQNPRHKITKRGQNVTFRCDPISEHNRLYWYRQTLGQGPEFLTYFQNEAQLEKSRLLSDRFSAERPKGSFSTLEIQRTEQGDSAMYLCASTPGQGLNEQFFGPGTRLTVL.

The chain carries TRBV13 and TRBJ2-5; D is ambiguous. V was cut by 0 bases and J by 2 bases, with 7 bases left in between. Germline V gene data show CDR1 as PRHDT and CDR2 as FYEKMQ (reference sequence). This CDR3 is 14 amino acids long. The CDR3 protein is CASSLGQSQETQYF. The CDR3, as DNA: TGTGCCAGCAGCTTAGGTCAATCTCAAGAGACCCAGTACTTC.

The chain has TRBV6-1 and TRBJ2-3; 9 bases are a match to TRBD1. With V trimmed by 7 bases and J by 6 bases, 8 bases remained unmatched. CDR1 is MNHNS, CDR2 SASEGT, per germline. The CDR3 loop spans 14 amino acids. CDR3 sequence reads: CASTYTGGGDTQYF. CDR3 bases: TGTGCCAGCACCTACACAGGGGGCGGCGATACGCAGTATTTT.

This clone appeared a single time. The chain couples TRBV9 to TRBJ2-6, with TRBD1 matching over 8 bases. Looked up from germline, CDR1 is SGDLS and CDR2 is YYNGEE. V lost 4 bases and J lost 2; bases outside the gene matches: 8. There are 17 residues in the CDR3. The DNA for the CDR3 is TGTGCCAGCAGCAGAGGACAGGGAACTGCTGGGGCCAACGTCCTGACTTTC. Protein product: CASSRGQGTAGANVLTF.

The chain carries TRBV2 and TRBJ1-6, with 7 bases matching TRBD1. The CDR3 sequence is 15 residues long. The junction had 7 bases not matched to a gene; V was cut back by 4 bases and J by 7 bases. Germline V gene data show CDR1 as SNHLY and CDR2 as FYNNEI. Here the CDR3 DNA reads TGTGCCAGCAGTGGGGACAGCAAGGGGAATTCACCCCTCCACTTT. It yields the protein CASSGDSKGNSPLHF. Full variable domain (remainder filled in from reference TRBV2 and TRBJ1-6): EPEVTQTPSHQVTQMGQEVILRCVPISNHLYFYWYRQILGQKVEFLVSFYNNEISEKSEIFDDQFSVERPDGSNFTLKIRSTKLEDSAMYFCASSGDSKGNSPLHFGNGTRLTVT.

V usage is TRBV19 and J usage is TRBJ2-7, with D possibly matching TRBD1 (6 bases). This CDR3 comprises 17 residues. V gave up 9 bases and J gave up 2 bases, with 26 bases separating them. Germline values: CDR1 LNHDA, CDR2 SQIVND (reference sequence). The CDR3 here is CARLGTGSFTGPYEQYF. The CDR3 nucleotides are TGTGCCAGGTTGGGTACAGGGAGCTTTACGGGGCCCTACGAGCAGTACTTC.

The gene calls are TRBV11-2 and TRBJ1-1; TRBD1 is a possible D gene (5 bases). Trimming stripped 5 bases from V and 0 bases from J, with 13 bases between. In germline, CDR1 is SGHAT, CDR2 FQNNGV. CDR3 length equals 15 residues. As DNA, the CDR3 is TGTGCCAGCAGCCGTTCGGGGACTTTGAACACTGAAGCTTTCTTT. Translating it yields CASSRSGTLNTEAFF.

Ten or more counts support this clone. This sequence joins TRBV4-1 and TRBJ1-4; D is ambiguous. V dropped 2 bases and J dropped 7 bases, with 5 bases sitting between them. The length of the CDR3 is 12 residues. Germline CDR1 and CDR2: MGHRA and YSYEKL. This CDR3 is CASSQKGEKLFF. CDR3 in DNA: TGCGCCAGCAGCCAAAAGGGTGAAAAACTGTTTTTT.

J is TRBJ1-1 and V is TRBV29-1; 9 nucleotides agree with TRBD1. Germline lookup yields CDR1 SQVTM and CDR2 ANQGSEA. There are 15 residues in the CDR3. The junction had 10 bases not matched to a gene; V was cut back by 1 base and J by 7 bases. Here the CDR3 reads CSVEGPRTGVFEAFF. The CDR3 nucleotides read TGCAGCGTTGAAGGGCCCCGGACAGGGGTATTTGAAGCTTTCTTT.

The chain employs TRBV5-1 and TRBJ2-2, with D possibly being TRBD1 (7 bases). Germline CDR1 is SGHRS and CDR2 is YFSETQ. CDR3 length: 14 amino acids. Deletions cut 4 bases from V and 2 bases from J, with 9 bases between. CDR3 DNA sequence: TGCGCCAGCAGCCAGGGGGGAAACACCGGGGAGCTGTTTTTT. It specifies CASSQGGNTGELFF.

This rearrangement joins TRBV19 to TRBJ1-5; no clear D gene. The CDR3 spans 15 residues. Germline-derived CDR1 and CDR2 are LNHDA and SQIVND (reference sequence). The V end was cut by 3 bases, the J end by 3 bases, with 12 bases between. This CDR3 reads CASSIGGGFNQPQHF. In DNA form, the CDR3 reads TGTGCCAGTAGTATTGGAGGAGGGTTCAATCAGCCCCAGCATTTT.

There are many counts of this clone. The chain links TRBV5-1 to TRBJ1-1; the match to TRBD1 covers 7 bases. CDR3 length: 13 amino acids. The J segment lost 5 bases and the V segment lost 4 bases, leaving 5 bases of the junction unmatched. Germline loops: CDR1 SGHRS, CDR2 YFSETQ. Written as DNA, the CDR3 is TGCGCCAGCAGCAACAGGGGCGGTACTGAAGCTTTCTTT. It encodes CASSNRGGTEAFF.

This rearrangement joins TRBV5-8 to TRBJ1-1, with a possible D match to TRBD1 (5 bases). The germline gives CDR1 SGHTS, CDR2 YDEGEE. The CDR3 spans 16 residues. The V end lost 1 base, the J end lost 1 base, and 14 bases lay between the germline ends. For the CDR3, the DNA is TGTGCCAGCAGCTTGCGAAGTGACAGAACGAACACTGAAGCTTTCTTT. This gives the protein CASSLRSDRTNTEAFF.

The rearrangement uses TRBV5-1 and TRBJ2-7; no clear D. This CDR3 spans 14 amino acids. V was pared by 0 bases and J by 2 bases, with 9 bases between. Germline CDR1 reads SGHRS; CDR2 reads YFSETQ. This CDR3 is CASSLVATTYEQYF. The CDR3 DNA is TGCGCCAGCAGCTTGGTCGCGACAACCTACGAGCAGTACTTC. Variable domain in full (rest from reference TRBV5-1 and TRBJ2-7): KAGVTQTPRYLIKTRGQQVTLSCSPISGHRSVSWYQQTPGQGLQFLFEYFSETQRNKGNFPGRFSGRQFSNSRSEMNVSTLELGDSALYLCASSLVATTYEQYFGPGTRLTVT.

This sequence joins TRBV7-6 and TRBJ2-6; the D gene is possibly TRBD2 (5 bases). Trimming shortened V by 5 bases and J by 0 bases, and 14 bases separated the two germline ends. Per germline, CDR1 SGHVS and CDR2 FNYEAQ. There are 17 residues in the CDR3. DNA of the CDR3: TGTGCCAGCAGCCCACCCTCGGGGTTCTCTGGGGCCAACGTCCTGACTTTC. This codes for CASSPPSGFSGANVLTF.

A remark on this clone: Other DNA sequences of this sample code for an identical CDR3. The V gene is TRBV5-1, the J gene TRBJ2-1; D uncertain. V was cut by 2 bases and J by 8 bases, with 8 bases left in between. Germline V CDR1 and CDR2: SGHRS, YFSETQ. This CDR3 is 12 amino acids long. CDR3 loop: CASSLGWDEQFF. For the CDR3, the DNA is TGCGCCAGCAGCTTAGGCTGGGATGAGCAGTTCTTC.

V usage is TRBV2 and J usage is TRBJ2-7; D possibly corresponds to TRBD2 (5 bases). The CDR3 spans 12 residues. Deletions cut 4 bases from V and 7 bases from J, with 11 bases between. Germline V gene data show CDR1 as SNHLY and CDR2 as FYNNEI. The CDR3 coding sequence is TGTGCCAGCAGTGGGCCTAGCCGGGAGCAGTACTTC. It codes for CASSGPSREQYF. Full variable domain (outside the CDR3, taken from reference TRBV2 and TRBJ2-7): EPEVTQTPSHQVTQMGQEVILRCVPISNHLYFYWYRQILGQKVEFLVSFYNNEISEKSEIFDDQFSVERPDGSNFTLKIRSTKLEDSAMYFCASSGPSREQYFGPGTRLTVT.

Only a few counts were recorded for this clone. The rearrangement joins TRBV7-9 to TRBJ2-5; possibly TRBD1 or TRBD2 for D (5 bases each). Between the trimmed V and J ends, which lost 1 base and 3 bases, there was a span of 12 bases. This CDR3 is built from 15 residues. Germline-derived CDR1 and CDR2 are SEHNR and FQNEAQ (reference sequence). As DNA, the CDR3 is TGTGCCAGCAGCTTAGGGGGACGTCGAGAAGAGACCCAGTACTTC. Protein: CASSLGGRREETQYF.

The rearrangement links TRBV27 to TRBJ1-4; 7 nucleotides agree with TRBD1. This CDR3 spans 14 amino acids. Germline assignment: CDR1 MNHEY and CDR2 SMNVEV (reference sequence). V gave up 6 bases and J gave up 0 bases; unmatched junction bases: 1. CDR3 sequence: CASRGTATNEKLFF. The CDR3 DNA follows: TGTGCCAGCAGAGGGACAGCAACTAATGAAAAACTGTTTTTT.

A remark on this clone: The sample contains more than one DNA sequence encoding this CDR3. The chain carries TRBV9 and TRBJ1-4; D ambiguous. V was shortened by 0 bases and J by 3 bases, with 6 bases between the two germline ends. Germline V gives CDR1 SGDLS, CDR2 YYNGEE. The CDR3 totals 14 residues. CDR3 DNA sequence: TGTGCCAGCAGCGTAGGTGGAGCTAATGAAAAACTGTTTTTT. Translated: CASSVGGANEKLFF.

This clone was seen only a few times. V is TRBV29-1 and J is TRBJ2-7; no definite D call. Per the germline V gene, CDR1 is SQVTM and CDR2 is ANQGSEA. The CDR3 sequence is 14 residues long. Between the trimmed V and J ends, which lost 7 bases and 0 bases, there was a span of 16 bases. The CDR3: CSARTDLSSYEQYF. The CDR3 DNA reads as TGCAGCGCCCGGACGGACCTTAGCTCCTACGAGCAGTACTTC.

This chain connects TRBV5-1 to TRBJ1-3; tentative D call: TRBD1 (5 bases). V was clipped by 5 bases and J by 1 base, with 16 bases between them. Germline V CDR1 and CDR2: SGHRS, YFSETQ. The length of the CDR3 is 16 residues. The CDR3 DNA is TGCGCCAGCAGGGGGCCGGGGGGACTTTCTGGAAACACCATATATTTT. Residues: CASRGPGGLSGNTIYF.